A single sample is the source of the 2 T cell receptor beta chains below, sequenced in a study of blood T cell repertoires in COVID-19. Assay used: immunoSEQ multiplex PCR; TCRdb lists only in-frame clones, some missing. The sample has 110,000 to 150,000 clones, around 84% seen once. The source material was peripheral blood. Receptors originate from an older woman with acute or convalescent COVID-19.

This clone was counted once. Here the CDR3 DNA reads TGTGCCAGTAGCCCAAGGGGCGGCGAGCAGTACTTC. Amino acid sequence: CASSPRGGEQYF. The chain uses TRBV19 and TRBJ2-7, with a weak D call TRBD1 (5 bases). The CDR3 loop spans 12 amino acids. V lost 6 bases and J 6 bases, leaving 12 bases between the germline ends. From germline, CDR1 is LNHDA and CDR2 SQIVND (reference sequence).

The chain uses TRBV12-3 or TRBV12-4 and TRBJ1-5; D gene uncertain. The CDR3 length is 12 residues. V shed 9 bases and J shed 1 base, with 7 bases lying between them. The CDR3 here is CASTRSNQPQHF. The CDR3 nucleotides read TGTGCCAGTACCCGGAGCAATCAGCCCCAGCATTTT.